Below, 17 T cell receptor beta chains from the same sample are listed, as sequenced in a study of blood T cell repertoires in COVID-19. This table comes from immunoSEQ multiplex PCR, and its TCRdb copy is limited to in-frame clones, with some not included. This table has roughly 120,000 clones, more than 90% appearing once. Sequenced sample: peripheral blood. All receptors derive from a man aged 55 to 70 with COVID-19, enrolled during active disease.

The CDR3 loop is CASSVQLASDTQYF. CDR3 in DNA: TGTGCCAGCAGTGTTCAACTAGCTTCAGATACGCAGTATTTT. The J gene is TRBJ2-3, the V gene TRBV6-4; perhaps TRBD2 as D (6 bases). The CDR3 is 14 amino acids. The V end lost 4 bases, the J end lost 4 bases, and 12 bases lay between the germline ends. Looked up from germline, CDR1 is MRHNA and CDR2 is SNTAGT.

The chain uses TRBV24-1 and TRBJ2-1, with D possibly being TRBD2 (5 bases). The V and J ends lost 5 bases and 6 bases respectively, with 16 bases between them. The length of the CDR3 is 15 residues. In germline, CDR1 is KGHDR, CDR2 SFDVKD. CDR3 loop: CATSARTPLGNEQFF. For the CDR3, the DNA is TGTGCCACCAGTGCCCGGACTCCCCTGGGCAATGAGCAGTTCTTC.

This chain links TRBV19 with TRBJ1-5, with TRBD1 matching 10 bases. This CDR3 is built from 13 residues. Germline lookup yields CDR1 LNHDA and CDR2 SQIVND (reference sequence). V was clipped by 8 bases and J by 4 bases; unmatched bases: 2. This chain's CDR3 is CASGQGENQPQHF. CDR3 nucleotides: TGTGCCAGTGGACAGGGGGAGAATCAGCCCCAGCATTTT. The full variable domain, with the rest looked up from reference TRBV19 and TRBJ1-5, is DGGITQSPKYLFRKEGQNVTLSCEQNLNHDAMYWYRQDPGQGLRLIYYSQIVNDFQKGDIAEGYSVSREKKESFPLTVTSAQKNPTAFYLCASGQGENQPQHFGDGTRLSIL.

The chain has TRBV7-9 and TRBJ1-2; 8 bases line up with TRBD1. The J segment lost 4 bases and the V segment lost 5 bases, leaving 3 bases of the junction unmatched. The V gene's germline CDR1 is SEHNR and CDR2 FQNEAQ (reference sequence). The CDR3 consists of 13 residues. The CDR3 loop is CASSATGGYGYTF. The CDR3 coding sequence is TGTGCCAGCAGCGCAACAGGGGGCTATGGCTACACCTTC.

The chain joins TRBV28 to TRBJ2-3; 13 bases are a match to TRBD2. Germline-derived CDR1 and CDR2 are MDHEN and SYDVKM. V lost 2 bases and J lost 4; bases outside the gene matches: 3. The CDR3 is 16 residues long. For the CDR3, the DNA is TGTGCCAGCAGTTTAGGGACTAGCGGGATTTCAGATACGCAGTATTTT. Its protein is CASSLGTSGISDTQYF.

The rearrangement joins TRBV6-1 to TRBJ2-7, with D possibly being TRBD2 (5 bases). The CDR3 sequence is 13 residues long. V was trimmed by 7 bases and J by 6 bases, leaving 16 bases between them. Germline V gene lookup returns CDR1 MNHNS and CDR2 SASEGT. CDR3 protein: CASTGLKNSEQYF. DNA of the CDR3: TGTGCCAGCACCGGACTGAAAAACAGCGAGCAGTACTTC.

This clone was detected once. The chain couples TRBV3-1 (or the pseudogene TRBV3-2) to TRBJ2-7; 11 bases line up with TRBD2. Losses at the gene ends were 6 bases for V and 4 bases for J; bases not matched to a gene: 5. The CDR3 extends over 14 amino acids. Germline values: CDR1 LGHDT, CDR2 YNNKEL (reference sequence). In nucleotides, the CDR3 is TGTGCCAGCAGTCCGACTAGCGGGATTTACGAGCAGTACTTC. Amino acids: CASSPTSGIYEQYF.

This clone was seen once. This sequence joins TRBV16 and TRBJ2-1; 7 bases fit TRBD2. V was pared by 2 bases and J by 0 bases, with 4 bases of the junction left unmatched. Germline V gene sequence: CDR1 KGHSY, CDR2 FQNENV. CDR3 length equals 16 residues. The CDR3 DNA reads TGTGCCAGCAGCCAAGGGACTATAAGCTCCTACAATGAGCAGTTCTTC. This gives the protein CASSQGTISSYNEQFF.

This clone was observed once. CDR3 sequence reads: CASSLELREGADTQYF. In nucleotides, the CDR3 is TGTGCCAGCAGCTTGGAGTTGCGGGAGGGGGCAGATACGCAGTATTTT. The chain combines TRBV5-4 with TRBJ2-3; 9 bases map to TRBD2. Germline V CDR1 and CDR2: SGHNT, YYREEE (reference sequence). V was clipped by 0 bases and J by 4 bases; unmatched bases: 6. The CDR3 covers 16 residues.

DNA for the CDR3: TGTGCCTGGAGTTCCGGACAGGGATTTTCCGAGCAGTACTTC. It encodes CAWSSGQGFSEQYF. The gene calls are TRBV30 and TRBJ2-7; 8 bases match TRBD1. The CDR3 is made up of 14 amino acids. The V gene end was trimmed by 2 bases and the J gene end by 6 bases; junction bases not matched to a gene: 9. The germline V gene encodes CDR1 GTSNPN and CDR2 SVGIG (reference sequence).

The J gene is TRBJ1-2, the V gene TRBV18; D is possibly TRBD1 (6 bases). CDR1 and CDR2 from the germline V gene are KGHSH and LQKENI. The CDR3 runs to 13 residues. Trimming took off 2 bases at V and 8 bases at J, with 12 bases between the two ends. CDR3 DNA sequence: TGTGCCAGCTCACCAGGGCAGGGGCCAGGCTACACCTTC. Protein sequence: CASSPGQGPGYTF.

This chain connects TRBV27 to TRBJ1-6; 7 bases match TRBD1. The CDR3 extends over 12 amino acids. Per germline, CDR1 MNHEY and CDR2 SMNVEV (reference sequence). The J segment lost 13 bases and the V segment lost 5 bases, leaving 5 bases of the junction unmatched. The CDR3 protein is CASSRPRGPLHF. For the CDR3, the DNA is TGTGCCAGCAGTCGGCCCAGGGGGCCCCTCCACTTT.

This chain uses TRBV27 with TRBJ2-1, with 9 positions matching TRBD2. This CDR3 is 18 amino acids long. Germline V lookup: CDR1 MNHEY, CDR2 SMNVEV (reference sequence). Trimming took 4 bases from V and 10 from J; bases not matched to a gene: 20. The CDR3 reads CASSSHTRLAAGGREQFF. The CDR3 DNA sequence: TGTGCCAGCAGTTCCCATACCAGACTAGCGGCGGGGGGAAGAGAGCAGTTCTTC.

J is TRBJ1-2 and V is TRBV5-1, with 8 bases identical to TRBD1. Germline trimming cut 0 bases from V and 4 bases from J; bases unmatched to any gene: 2. Germline CDR1 SGHRS, CDR2 YFSETQ. The CDR3 is 14 amino acids. In DNA, the CDR3 is TGCGCCAGCAGCTTGGACAGGGGGACCTATGGCTACACCTTC. Translating gives CASSLDRGTYGYTF.

The chain carries TRBV2 and TRBJ1-2; a weak D match, TRBD1 (6 bases). Germline CDR1 and CDR2: SNHLY and FYNNEI. V shed 7 bases and J shed 8 bases, with 23 bases lying between them. CDR3 length equals 15 residues. For the CDR3, the DNA is TGTGCCAGCAATGGGGCCGTAGGGGGTGCTTTAGGCTACACCTTC. This gives the protein CASNGAVGGALGYTF.

The chain combines TRBV6-4 with TRBJ1-5, with 11 bases lining up with TRBD1. The trim removed 0 bases at V and 4 bases at J, leaving 8 bases unmatched. Germline V gene sequence: CDR1 MRHNA, CDR2 SNTAGT. The CDR3 extends over 18 amino acids. CDR3 bases: TGTGCCAGCAGTGACTCGAGGCCCTGGGACAGGGGGAATCAGCCCCAGCATTTT. It encodes CASSDSRPWDRGNQPQHF.

The rearrangement links TRBV28 to TRBJ2-7; D possibly corresponds to TRBD2 (5 bases). With 10 bases removed from V and 1 base from J, the gap between germline ends came to 14 bases. Germline lookup yields CDR1 MDHEN and CDR2 SYDVKM. The CDR3 contains 13 residues. The CDR3: CAIAVEESYEQYF. CDR3 nucleotide sequence: TGTGCCATAGCAGTGGAGGAATCCTACGAGCAGTACTTC. Together with reference TRBV28 and TRBJ2-7, the CDR3 gives the full variable domain: DVKVTQSSRYLVKRTGEKVFLECVQDMDHENMFWYRQDPGLGLRLIYFSYDVKMKEKGDIPEGYSVSREKKERFSLILESASTNQTSMYLCAIAVEESYEQYFGPGTRLTVT.